These 17 T cell receptor beta chains were sequenced from one sample in a study of T cells in Graves' hyperthyroidism and ophthalmopathy (dated by TCRdb to between 2019 and 2020). Library preparation employed multiplex PCR. The instrument was an Illumina HiSeq 2000. The TCR beta CDR3 regions were amplified from RNA transcripts. The first round of RT-PCR for the TCR CDR3 was performed with the HTBI primer set and the Qiagen OneStep RT-PCR kit. TCRdb ran its own pipeline on the public reads, namely fastp trimming at Q25 and MiXCR clone calling, and kept in-frame beta chains. Each CDR3 protein gets just one entry, which takes the most common genes and DNA from the rows behind it. For this sample there are about 26,000 distinct CDR3 sequences; approximately 46% appear just once. The biggest ten clones account for under 13% of the sample. The sequencing sample was made of blood. These receptors originate from a woman under 40 with Graves' hyperthyroidism.

This clonotype was counted between two and nine times. This chain links TRBV24-1 with TRBJ2-7; 7 positions agree with TRBD2. Per the germline V gene, CDR1 is KGHDR and CDR2 is SFDVKD. The ends lost 2 bases at V and 7 bases at J; junction bases unmatched: 16. This CDR3 has 17 amino acids. The CDR3 sequence is CATSDSPGTKGKREQYF. DNA of the CDR3: TGTGCCACCAGTGATTCCCCCGGGACTAAGGGCAAGAGGGAGCAGTACTTC.

This clonotype was observed at least ten times. The gene calls are TRBV28 and TRBJ2-3, with D perhaps being TRBD1 or TRBD2 (5 bases each). Germline assignment: CDR1 MDHEN and CDR2 SYDVKM. With 3 bases removed from V and 4 bases from J, the gap between germline ends came to 11 bases. The length of the CDR3 is 14 residues. The CDR3 sequence: CASSLGVGSDTQYF. The CDR3, as DNA: TGTGCCAGCAGTTTGGGGGTGGGCTCAGATACGCAGTATTTT.

This clonotype was seen ten or more times. The rearrangement links TRBV4-2 to TRBJ1-3; D perhaps matches TRBD1 (6 bases). The V gene lost 3 bases and the J gene lost 8 bases, with 20 bases spanning the gap. The CDR3 length is 16 residues. Germline V lookup: CDR1 LGHNA, CDR2 YNFKEQ. CDR3 in amino acids: CASSHGPGDIGDTIYF. The CDR3 nucleotides read TGTGCCAGCAGCCACGGTCCAGGGGACATCGGTGACACCATATATTTT.

Many counts were recorded for this clonotype. The chain's CDR3 is CASSEGEANSQYF. The DNA for the CDR3 is TGTGCCAGCAGCGAGGGGGAGGCGAATTCCCAGTACTTC. The V gene is TRBV9, the J gene TRBJ2-5; D possibly matches TRBD1 or TRBD2 (6 bases each). The CDR3 has 13 amino acids. CDR1 and CDR2 from the germline V gene are SGDLS and YYNGEE. Trimming removed 3 bases at V and 9 bases at J, with 15 bases between.

This clonotype was counted between two and nine times. The DNA for the CDR3 is TGCAGTGCTAGCACTTCAGGGACCTACGAGCAGTACTTC. This translates into CSASTSGTYEQYF. The genes are TRBV20-1 and TRBJ2-7, with a tentative D call TRBD1 (5 bases). There are 13 residues in the CDR3. Trimming stripped 3 bases from V and 2 bases from J, with 11 bases between. Germline V gene lookup returns CDR1 DFQATT and CDR2 SNEGSKA (reference sequence).

V usage is TRBV11-2 and J usage is TRBJ1-5, with D unresolved. From germline, CDR1 is SGHAT and CDR2 FQNNGV. This CDR3 is built from 16 residues. Trimming shortened V by 5 bases and J by 0 bases, and 14 bases separated the two germline ends. The DNA of the CDR3 is TGTGCCAGCAGCCTTGGAGGAGGGTATAGCAATCAGCCCCAGCATTTT. This translates into CASSLGGGYSNQPQHF.

This sequence joins TRBV11-3 and TRBJ2-7; D gene unclear. The germline gives CDR1 SGHNT, CDR2 YENEEA. The CDR3 covers 14 residues. V was cut by 0 bases and J by 3 bases, with 9 bases left in between. The CDR3 DNA reads TGTGCCAGCAGCTTAGAGGCGAACGACTACGAGCAGTACTTC. It specifies CASSLEANDYEQYF.

The V gene is TRBV12-3 or TRBV12-4, the J gene TRBJ2-1; D is ambiguous. The CDR3 extends over 11 amino acids. The V and J ends lost 8 bases and 5 bases respectively, with 7 bases between them. The CDR3 DNA reads as TGTGCCAGCGCTAGGAACAATGAGCAGTTCTTC. It is translated as CASARNNEQFF.

The table lists this clonotype with many counts. V usage is TRBV28 and J usage is TRBJ1-6; D is unclear. The V gene lost 5 bases and the J gene lost 0 bases, with 14 bases spanning the gap. Germline loops: CDR1 MDHEN, CDR2 SYDVKM. CDR3 length: 17 amino acids. Here the CDR3 reads CASSAEGLSSYNSPLHF. CDR3 DNA: TGTGCCAGCAGTGCAGAAGGATTAAGCTCCTATAATTCACCCCTCCACTTT.

This clonotype ranks as medium-sized. In DNA form, the CDR3 reads TGTGCCAGCAGCATTCTACATGAGCAGTTCTTC. Its translation: CASSILHEQFF. J is TRBJ2-1 and V is TRBV7-8; D not resolved. The germline V and J ends were trimmed by 5 bases and 8 bases, with 7 bases remaining between them. The length of the CDR3 is 11 residues. The V gene's germline CDR1 is SGHVS and CDR2 FQNEAQ.

The genes are TRBV2 and TRBJ2-7; perhaps TRBD2 as D (6 bases). Trimming stripped 6 bases from V and 5 bases from J, with 17 bases between. This CDR3 has 14 amino acids. Germline V gives CDR1 SNHLY, CDR2 FYNNEI. Here the CDR3 DNA reads TGTGCCAGCAGGGGGGACTCCCGACAGCACGAGCAGTACTTC. It yields the protein CASRGDSRQHEQYF.

The chain links TRBV20-1 to TRBJ1-6, with 8 positions matching TRBD1. The CDR3 consists of 13 residues. Germline V lookup: CDR1 DFQATT, CDR2 SNEGSKA (reference sequence). V shed 5 bases, J shed 14 bases, and the junction held 11 bases outside the gene matches. CDR3 residues: CSAPTGGISSLHF. CDR3 DNA sequence: TGCAGTGCTCCAACAGGGGGGATTTCGTCCCTCCACTTT.

The chain's CDR3 is CASSSLGKNIQYF. The CDR3 bases are TGTGCCAGCAGTTCGTTAGGCAAAAACATTCAGTACTTC. J is TRBJ2-4 and V is TRBV27; D gene uncertain. The CDR3 totals 13 residues. Germline V gives CDR1 MNHEY, CDR2 SMNVEV (reference sequence). Trimming shortened V by 4 bases and J by 3 bases, and 7 bases separated the two germline ends.

Comment on this clonotype: A read error may produce the germline difference seen at one junction end. The chain joins TRBV5-4 to TRBJ1-2, with D tentatively TRBD1 (5 bases). This CDR3 is built from 16 residues. The germline gives CDR1 SGHNT, CDR2 YYREEE (reference sequence). This CDR3 is CVSSFPEGRDHYGYTF. In nucleotides, the CDR3 is TGTGTCAGCAGTTTCCCCGAAGGCCGGGACCACTATGGCTACACCTTC. Filled out from reference TRBV5-4 and TRBJ1-2, the complete variable domain reads ETGVTQSPTHLIKTRGQQVTLRCSSQSGHNTVSWYQQALGQGPQFIFQYYREEENGRGNFPPRFSGLQFPNYSSELNVNALELDDSALYLCVSSFPEGRDHYGYTFGSGTRLTVV.

This clonotype is labeled medium-sized. The chain combines TRBV7-3 with TRBJ1-1; D remains ambiguous. CDR3 length: 13 amino acids. Germline V lookup: CDR1 SGHTA, CDR2 FQGTGA. V lost 3 bases and J lost 3, with 8 bases in between. The CDR3 region is CASSFSRDTEAFF. The CDR3 DNA follows: TGTGCCAGCAGCTTTTCCCGGGACACTGAAGCTTTCTTT.

The CDR3 protein is CASSVGHGGQPQHF. The DNA for the CDR3 is TGTGCCAGCAGTGTGGGGCACGGAGGTCAGCCCCAGCATTTT. The chain links TRBV6-1 to TRBJ1-5; possible D gene TRBD1, 5 bases. The CDR3 is made up of 14 amino acids. Germline assignment: CDR1 MNHNS and CDR2 SASEGT. Between the trimmed V and J ends, which lost 4 bases and 6 bases, there was a span of 13 bases.

V usage is TRBV19 and J usage is TRBJ2-7, with 8 bases that match TRBD1. V shed 4 bases, J shed 3 bases, and the junction held 2 bases outside the gene matches. This CDR3 is built from 13 residues. Germline V gene sequence: CDR1 LNHDA, CDR2 SQIVND (reference sequence). The chain's CDR3 is CASSTTGGYEQYF. The CDR3, as DNA: TGTGCCAGTAGTACCACAGGGGGCTACGAGCAGTACTTC.